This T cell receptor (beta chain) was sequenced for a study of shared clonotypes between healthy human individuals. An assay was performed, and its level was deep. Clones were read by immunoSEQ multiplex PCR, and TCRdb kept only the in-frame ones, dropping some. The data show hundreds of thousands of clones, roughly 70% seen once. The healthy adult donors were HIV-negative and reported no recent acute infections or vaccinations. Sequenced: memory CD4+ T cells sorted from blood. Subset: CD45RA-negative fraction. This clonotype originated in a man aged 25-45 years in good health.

The CDR3 nucleotides are TGCGCCAGCAGGGGTGAGGTCGGGGAGCTGTTTTTT. Amino acids: CASRGEVGELFF. The V call is TRBV10-1, the J call TRBJ2-2; D is undetermined. This CDR3 comprises 12 residues. Germline V gene lookup returns CDR1 WNHNN and CDR2 SYGVQD (reference sequence). Trimming stripped 6 bases from V and 7 bases from J, with 9 bases between.